A selection of T cell receptor beta chains follows, all from one sample in a study of Ad26.COV2.S vaccination and SARS-CoV-2 variants. Using immunoSEQ multiplex PCR, the repertoire was profiled, and TCRdb retains in-frame clones only, with some absent. In the table there are hundreds of thousands of clones, about nine tenths of which are singletons. The specimen was peripheral blood, collected in a trial of Ad26.COV2.S vaccine versus placebo. The receptors were gathered from a person aged 18-60 years who received the Ad26.COV2.S COVID-19 vaccine or a placebo. Both conserved end residues are trimmed from each CDR3. A D gene is named only where the DNA matches it firmly.

TRBJ2-5,NA,TRBV5-4,ASSAPRDEETQY
TRBJ2-3,TRBD2,TRBV11-3,ASSLRTSGATDTQY
TRBJ2-6,NA,TRBV10-3,AISVGSGANVLT
TRBJ1-5,NA,TRBV30,AWSPGTSNQPQH
TRBJ1-2,NA,TRBV4-2,ASSQDLRGSYGYT
TRBJ1-2,NA,TRBV28,ASSFLDGNYGYT
TRBJ1-5,NA,TRBV6-1,ASSDQGPDNQPQH
TRBJ1-4,TRBD1,TRBV24-1,ATSDSNRGRTNEKLF
TRBJ2-7,NA,TRBV10-3,AISEGSEQY
TRBJ2-2,TRBD1,TRBV7-9,ASRPTGGAGTGELF
TRBJ1-2,NA,TRBV19,ASSNTYGYT
TRBJ1-2,NA,TRBV6-2/TRBV6-3,ASSRDGFYYGYT
TRBJ2-6,NA,TRBV27,ASLPDVSGANVLT
TRBJ2-7,NA,TRBV6-2/TRBV6-3,ASSYRGPYEQY
TRBJ1-5,TRBD1,TRBV27,ASSSGQGNQPQH
TRBJ1-2,NA,TRBV24-1,ATSENGGAVYGYT
TRBJ1-6,TRBD1,TRBV11-2,ASSLGQGRNSPLH
TRBJ2-3,NA,TRBV7-9,ASSLGGGPDTQY
TRBJ2-2,TRBD2,TRBV10-3,AISESGGTTGELF
TRBJ1-1,NA,TRBV6-2/TRBV6-3,ASSYSAGGTEAF
TRBJ2-1,NA,TRBV7-8,ASSPGGTSYNEQF
TRBJ1-1,NA,TRBV19,ASSASRVSGTEAF
TRBJ1-1,TRBD1,TRBV5-1,ASSKDRMNTEAF
TRBJ1-5,NA,TRBV19,ASSIQVAQPQH
TRBJ2-2,NA,TRBV20-1,SASGGLNRGVTGELF
TRBJ2-5,NA,TRBV19,ASSVRAAETQY
TRBJ1-2,NA,TRBV7-3,ASSSGPTYGYT
TRBJ2-1,TRBD2,TRBV6-5,AILTSASYNEQF
TRBJ2-3,TRBD2,TRBV6-1,ASSETSGGGVDTQY
TRBJ1-4,NA,TRBV7-9,ASSFSPATNEKLF
TRBJ2-7,TRBD2,TRBV6-5,ASSYSAGGRDEQY
TRBJ1-6,NA,TRBV9,ASSAGTRGNSPLH
TRBJ2-2,NA,TRBV27,ASSLPPGGATGELF
TRBJ1-4,NA,TRBV4-1,ASSQEPGGGYDEKLF
TRBJ2-3,NA,TRBV2,ASMITGTDTQY
TRBJ2-2,TRBD1,TRBV6-2/TRBV6-3,ASSPGTGTGELF
TRBJ2-2,TRBD1,TRBV7-7,ASSLDRGLTGELF
TRBJ2-7,NA,TRBV5-1,ASRVRPSYEQY
TRBJ1-1,NA,TRBV2,ASMLDRDTEAF
TRBJ2-2,NA,TRBV27,ASRRWTTANTGELF
TRBJ2-3,TRBD2,TRBV7-2,ASSSLSGGAPDTQY
TRBJ1-4,NA,TRBV12-5,ASGSGLGQGTEKLF
TRBJ1-1,TRBD1,TRBV2,ASRDRVNTEAF
TRBJ2-3,TRBD2,TRBV2,ASSDRLAGAGDTQY
TRBJ2-1,NA,TRBV13,ASSLGQGPADEQF